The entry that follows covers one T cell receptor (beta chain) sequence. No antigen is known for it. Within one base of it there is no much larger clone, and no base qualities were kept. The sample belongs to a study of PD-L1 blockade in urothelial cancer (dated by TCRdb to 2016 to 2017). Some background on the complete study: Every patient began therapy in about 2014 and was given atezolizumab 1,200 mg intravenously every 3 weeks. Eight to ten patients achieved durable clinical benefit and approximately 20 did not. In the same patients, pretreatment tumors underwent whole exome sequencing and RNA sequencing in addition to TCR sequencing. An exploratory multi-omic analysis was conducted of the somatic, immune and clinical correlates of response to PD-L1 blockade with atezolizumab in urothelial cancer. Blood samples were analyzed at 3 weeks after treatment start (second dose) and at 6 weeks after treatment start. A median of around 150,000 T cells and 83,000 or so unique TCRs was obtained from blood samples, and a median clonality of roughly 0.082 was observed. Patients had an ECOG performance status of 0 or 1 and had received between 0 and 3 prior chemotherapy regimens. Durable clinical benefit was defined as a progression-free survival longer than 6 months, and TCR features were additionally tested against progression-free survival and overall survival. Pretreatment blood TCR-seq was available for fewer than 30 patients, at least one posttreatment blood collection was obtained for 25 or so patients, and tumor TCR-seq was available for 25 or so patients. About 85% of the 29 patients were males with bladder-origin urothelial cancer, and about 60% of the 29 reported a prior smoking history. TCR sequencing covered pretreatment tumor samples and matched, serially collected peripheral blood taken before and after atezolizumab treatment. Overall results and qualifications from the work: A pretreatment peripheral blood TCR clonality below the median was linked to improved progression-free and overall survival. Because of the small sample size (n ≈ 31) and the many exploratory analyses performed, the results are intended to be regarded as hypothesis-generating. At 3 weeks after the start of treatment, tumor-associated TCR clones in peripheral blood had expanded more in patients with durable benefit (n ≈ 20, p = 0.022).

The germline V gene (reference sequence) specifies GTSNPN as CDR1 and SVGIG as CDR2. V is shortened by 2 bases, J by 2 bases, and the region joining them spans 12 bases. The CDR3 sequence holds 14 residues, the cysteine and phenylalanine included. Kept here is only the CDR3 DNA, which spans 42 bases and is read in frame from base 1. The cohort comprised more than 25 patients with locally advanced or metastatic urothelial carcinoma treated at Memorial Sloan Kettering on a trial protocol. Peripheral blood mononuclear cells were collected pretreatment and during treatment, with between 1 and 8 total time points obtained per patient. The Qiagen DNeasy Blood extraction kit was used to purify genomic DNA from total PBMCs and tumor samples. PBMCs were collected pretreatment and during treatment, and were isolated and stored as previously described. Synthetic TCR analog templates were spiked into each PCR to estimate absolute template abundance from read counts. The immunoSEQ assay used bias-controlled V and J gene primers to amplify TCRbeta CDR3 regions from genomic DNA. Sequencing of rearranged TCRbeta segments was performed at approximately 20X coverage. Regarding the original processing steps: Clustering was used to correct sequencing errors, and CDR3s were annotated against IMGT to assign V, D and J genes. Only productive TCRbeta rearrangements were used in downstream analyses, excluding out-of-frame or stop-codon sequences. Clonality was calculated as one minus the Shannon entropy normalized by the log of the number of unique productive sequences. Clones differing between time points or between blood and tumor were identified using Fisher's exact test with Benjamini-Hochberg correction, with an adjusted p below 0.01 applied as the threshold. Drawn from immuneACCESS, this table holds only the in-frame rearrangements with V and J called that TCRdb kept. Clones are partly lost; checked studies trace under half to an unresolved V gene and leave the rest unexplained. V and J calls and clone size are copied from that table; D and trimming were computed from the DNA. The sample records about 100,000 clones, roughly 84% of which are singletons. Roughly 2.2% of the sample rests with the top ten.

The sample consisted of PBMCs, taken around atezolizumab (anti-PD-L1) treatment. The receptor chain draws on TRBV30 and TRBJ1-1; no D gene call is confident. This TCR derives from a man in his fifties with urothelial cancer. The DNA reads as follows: TGTGCCTGGAGTAGTCGGGGAGGAAACACTGAAGCTTTCTTT. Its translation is CAWSSRGGNTEAFF.